The 30 T cell receptor beta chains listed next were all sequenced from one sample in a study of T cells in Graves' hyperthyroidism and ophthalmopathy. What was amplified from RNA transcripts were TCR beta CDR3 regions. HTBI primers were the set used in a first-round RT-PCR of the TCR CDR3. TCRdb ran MiXCR on the multiplex PCR reads and lists one entry per CDR3 protein. The sample lists roughly 170,000 distinct CDR3 sequences, about 17% occurring once. Sequenced input: blood. These receptors were collected from a woman aged 50 to 65 with Graves' hyperthyroidism.

This clonotype was seen at least ten times. This chain links TRBV9 with TRBJ1-1; TRBD1 might be the D (6 bases). This CDR3 spans 17 amino acids. V was cut by 0 bases and J by 0 bases, with 15 bases left in between. Germline lookup yields CDR1 SGDLS and CDR2 YYNGEE. CDR3 residues: CASSVEGGSSLNTEAFF. The CDR3 DNA follows: TGTGCCAGCAGCGTAGAGGGGGGCTCGTCCTTGAACACTGAAGCTTTCTTT.

This clonotype was seen once. A read error may explain this, as a much larger clone is one base away. V usage is TRBV15 and J usage is TRBJ2-3, with D possibly being TRBD2 (6 bases). The germline V gene has CDR1 LNHNV and CDR2 YYDKDF (reference sequence). The CDR3 consists of 15 residues. CDR3 nucleotides: TGTGCCACCATCAGAGGTCAGGGAGGACTAGATACGCAGTATTTT. Its translation is CATIRGQGGLDTQYF. Supplemented by reference TRBV15 and TRBJ2-3, the full variable domain reads DAMVIQNPRYQVTQFGKPVTLSCSQTLNHNVMYWYQQKSSQAPKLLFHYYDKDFNNEADTPDNFQSRRPNTSFCFLDIRSPGLGDTAMYLCATIRGQGGLDTQYFGPGTRLTVL.

The table lists this clonotype with many counts. The chain is built from TRBV7-9 and TRBJ2-5, with TRBD1 identical over 9 bases. This CDR3 has 16 amino acids. Germline CDR1 is SEHNR and CDR2 is FQNEAQ (reference sequence). J was trimmed by 5 bases and V by 5 bases; bases with no gene match: 12. The CDR3 loop reads CASSSPGQGMGETQYF. The CDR3 DNA is TGTGCCAGCAGCAGCCCGGGACAGGGTATGGGGGAGACCCAGTACTTC.

This clonotype occurred once. The CDR3 protein is CASSFPGGINEQFF. CDR3 sequence (DNA): TGTGCCAGCAGTTTTCCGGGGGGAATAAATGAGCAGTTCTTC. This rearrangement joins TRBV27 to TRBJ2-1; 7 bases are a match to TRBD2. The trim removed 3 bases at V and 7 bases at J, leaving 6 bases unmatched. This CDR3 spans 14 amino acids. In germline, CDR1 is MNHEY, CDR2 SMNVEV (reference sequence).

V usage is TRBV7-3 and J usage is TRBJ1-2; D is unclear. V was clipped by 7 bases and J by 6 bases, with 21 bases between them. The CDR3 contains 15 residues. CDR1 and CDR2 from the germline V gene are SGHTA and FQGTGA. The DNA of the CDR3 is TGTGCCAGCACCCCCTTACCGGGAGCCTCGGATGGCTACACCTTC. As protein: CASTPLPGASDGYTF.

In this sample, this clonotype turned up many times. The rearrangement joins TRBV7-2 to TRBJ2-3, with 7 nucleotides matching TRBD1. Germline CDR1 reads SGHTA; CDR2 reads FQGNSA. The J segment lost 6 bases and the V segment lost 5 bases, leaving 8 bases of the junction unmatched. The CDR3 has 14 amino acids. The CDR3 is CASSINRGFDTQYF. The CDR3, as DNA: TGTGCCAGCAGCATAAACAGGGGTTTCGATACGCAGTATTTT.

This clonotype was observed at least ten times. The V call is TRBV7-3, the J call TRBJ2-1, with 7 positions matching TRBD2. The V and J ends lost 5 bases and 3 bases, in that order; junction bases with no gene match: 4. Germline CDR1 and CDR2: SGHTA and FQGTGA. The CDR3 is made up of 14 amino acids. CDR3 in amino acids: CASSRGVGYNEQFF. CDR3 sequence (DNA): TGTGCCAGCAGCCGGGGGGTCGGCTACAATGAGCAGTTCTTC.

This clonotype has at least ten counts. The chain joins TRBV27 to TRBJ2-1, with 8 bases that match TRBD1. CDR1 is MNHEY, CDR2 SMNVEV, per germline (reference sequence). This CDR3 has 16 amino acids. V shed 1 base, J shed 5 bases, and the junction held 7 bases outside the gene matches. The CDR3 loop reads CASSLYRGIKDNEQFF. DNA of the CDR3: TGTGCCAGCAGTTTATACAGGGGGATAAAAGACAATGAGCAGTTCTTC.

This clonotype was seen ten or more times. V gene TRBV11-2 combines with J gene TRBJ2-5; D gene unclear. This CDR3 contains 14 residues. Germline-derived CDR1 and CDR2 are SGHAT and FQNNGV. Trimming stripped 4 bases from V and 9 bases from J, with 18 bases between. The CDR3 DNA reads TGTGCCAGCAGCTCTACAATCCTTTTCGAGCCCCAGTACTTC. It codes for CASSSTILFEPQYF. Looking up the rest from reference TRBV11-2 and TRBJ2-5 gives the full variable domain: EAGVAQSPRYKIIEKRQSVAFWCNPISGHATLYWYQQILGQGPKLLIQFQNNGVVDDSQLPKDRFSAERLKGVDSTLKIQPAKLEDSAVYLCASSSTILFEPQYFGPGTRLLVL.

At least ten counts were recorded for this clonotype. The chain recombines TRBV5-1 with TRBJ2-5; TRBD1 aligns across 7 bases. Germline V gene sequence: CDR1 SGHRS, CDR2 YFSETQ. Trimming removed 0 bases from V and 3 bases from J; junction bases left unmatched: 5. The CDR3 has 15 residues. The CDR3 loop reads CASSLAGTAKETQYF. CDR3 sequence (DNA): TGCGCCAGCAGCTTGGCTGGGACAGCTAAAGAGACCCAGTACTTC.

This clonotype was observed at least ten times. The V gene is TRBV13, the J gene TRBJ2-1; 8 nucleotides align to TRBD2. The CDR3 is 16 residues long. Germline CDR1 is PRHDT and CDR2 is FYEKMQ (reference sequence). J lost 3 bases, V lost 4 bases, and 8 bases had no gene match. The CDR3 DNA reads TGTGCCAGCAGCTCGGGAAGTAGCGGGGTCTACAATGAGCAGTTCTTC. Translation: CASSSGSSGVYNEQFF.

This clonotype was seen many times. The chain joins TRBV5-6 to TRBJ2-3; tentative D call: TRBD1 (7 bases). Germline lookup yields CDR1 SGHDT and CDR2 YYEEEE. CDR3 length equals 15 residues. Between the trimmed V and J ends, which lost 5 bases and 0 bases, there was a span of 13 bases. The CDR3 sequence: CASRSRGRSTDTQYF. The DNA of the CDR3 is TGTGCCAGCAGAAGCAGGGGGAGGAGCACAGATACGCAGTATTTT.

This clonotype was detected ten times or more. The rearrangement joins TRBV5-6 to TRBJ2-3; TRBD2 agrees at 8 bases. The V gene end was trimmed by 1 base and the J gene end by 1 base; junction bases not matched to a gene: 2. Per the germline V gene, CDR1 is SGHDT and CDR2 is YYEEEE. This CDR3 is built from 15 residues. The CDR3 DNA is TGTGCCAGCAGCTTGCGCGGGGGGCGCACAGATACGCAGTATTTT. It is translated as CASSLRGGRTDTQYF.

In this sample, this clonotype turned up many times. The rearrangement joins TRBV28 to TRBJ1-5; maybe TRBD1 (5 bases). This CDR3 has 19 amino acids. The germline V and J ends were trimmed by 5 bases and 0 bases, with 23 bases remaining between them. Germline V lookup: CDR1 MDHEN, CDR2 SYDVKM. CDR3 in DNA: TGTGCCAGCAGTCCCCCTCCGGCCATGGGGGATTATAGCAATCAGCCCCAGCATTTT. Translation gives CASSPPPAMGDYSNQPQHF.

This clonotype was seen repeatedly, ten times or more. This rearrangement joins TRBV28 to TRBJ1-1, with TRBD1 as a possible D gene (6 bases). Germline loops: CDR1 MDHEN, CDR2 SYDVKM. The V end lost 2 bases, the J end lost 1 base, and 11 bases lay between the germline ends. The CDR3 is 15 residues long. The CDR3 DNA is TGTGCCAGCAGTTTAGGGGGGGGCTCGAACACTGAAGCTTTCTTT. Translation gives CASSLGGGSNTEAFF.

This clonotype was observed many times. The chain combines TRBV24-1 with TRBJ2-3, with 7 bases lining up with TRBD1. The CDR3 loop spans 15 amino acids. V dropped 3 bases and J dropped 7; count of bases not matched to a gene: 9. Germline V gene sequence: CDR1 KGHDR, CDR2 SFDVKD. The CDR3 here is CATSDTGTALHTQYF. DNA for the CDR3: TGTGCCACCAGTGATACCGGGACAGCTCTCCATACGCAGTATTTT.

The chain has TRBV2 and TRBJ1-1; D possibly corresponds to TRBD1 (6 bases). V was clipped by 7 bases and J by 0 bases, with 12 bases between them. The CDR3 consists of 14 residues. Germline lookup yields CDR1 SNHLY and CDR2 FYNNEI. CDR3 region: CASTTGHVNTEAFF. CDR3 sequence (DNA): TGTGCCAGCACAACGGGACACGTGAACACTGAAGCTTTCTTT.

In its sample, this clonotype was seen many times. The rearrangement uses TRBV18 and TRBJ1-1; possible D gene TRBD1, 6 bases. Germline loops: CDR1 KGHSH, CDR2 LQKENI. V lost 6 bases and J lost 0, with 14 bases in between. The length of the CDR3 is 15 residues. The CDR3 coding sequence is TGTGCCAGCTCCTACGTGGGACAACTGAACACTGAAGCTTTCTTT. Translating it yields CASSYVGQLNTEAFF.

This clonotype was detected once. The V gene is TRBV4-2, the J gene TRBJ2-1; D call uncertain. The CDR3 is 19 residues long. CDR1 and CDR2 from the germline V gene are LGHNA and YNFKEQ. Deletions cut 0 bases from V and 3 bases from J, with 21 bases between. CDR3 coding DNA: TGTGCCAGCAGCCAAGACCCCTCAGCCGGGCACCCCTACTACAATGAGCAGTTCTTC. It codes for CASSQDPSAGHPYYNEQFF.

This clonotype showed up many times. This rearrangement joins TRBV2 to TRBJ2-1; tentative D call: TRBD2 (7 bases). Trimming shortened V by 0 bases and J by 7 bases, and 22 bases separated the two germline ends. The CDR3 contains 18 residues. CDR1 and CDR2 (germline): SNHLY, FYNNEI. CDR3 region: CASSEAEAGDYRDNEQFF. DNA for the CDR3: TGTGCCAGCAGTGAAGCGGAGGCAGGGGACTATCGAGATAATGAGCAGTTCTTC.

This clonotype was recorded at least ten times. The chain joins TRBV7-2 to TRBJ2-1; 7 bases align to TRBD1. The CDR3 is made up of 13 amino acids. V gave up 3 bases and J gave up 9 bases; unmatched junction bases: 5. Germline V gene lookup returns CDR1 SGHTA and CDR2 FQGNSA. CDR3 amino acids: CASSFTGVTEQFF. The CDR3, as DNA: TGTGCCAGCAGCTTTACAGGGGTAACTGAGCAGTTCTTC.

This clonotype was recorded only once. A much larger clone lies a single base off, so this may be a read error. The chain employs TRBV27 and TRBJ1-1; D uncertain. Germline V lookup: CDR1 MNHEY, CDR2 SMNVEV (reference sequence). This CDR3 has 15 amino acids. CDR3 nucleotide sequence: TGTGCCAGCAGTTGGACTAGAGAGGTGAACACTGAAGTTTTCTTT. This encodes CASSWTREVNTEVFF.

This clonotype was observed many times. V is TRBV20-1 and J is TRBJ2-3; D not resolved. CDR1 and CDR2 (germline): DFQATT, SNEGSKA (reference sequence). V lost 0 bases and J lost 2, with 12 bases in between. The CDR3 runs 15 residues. CDR3 sequence: CSARDLDLSTDTQYF. Written as DNA, the CDR3 is TGCAGTGCTAGAGACCTCGATCTATCCACAGATACGCAGTATTTT.

The CDR3 reads CASSTGGETQYF. Here the CDR3 DNA reads TGTGCCAGCAGCACTGGAGGCGAGACCCAGTACTTC. V gene TRBV11-2 combines with J gene TRBJ2-5, with D perhaps matching TRBD2 (5 bases). Trimming took 5 bases from V and 5 from J, leaving 9 bases between them. The CDR3 has 12 amino acids. The germline CDR1 and CDR2 sequences are SGHAT and FQNNGV.

This clonotype occurred many times. The DNA of the CDR3 is TGTGCCAGCAGCTTAGTTAGCGGGGGAAGAAGGAGGACAGATACGCAGTATTTT. It encodes CASSLVSGGRRRTDTQYF. V usage is TRBV7-8 and J usage is TRBJ2-3; TRBD2 matches at 9 bases. The CDR3 extends over 18 amino acids. From germline, CDR1 is SGHVS and CDR2 FQNEAQ. Trimming removed 1 base from V and 3 bases from J; junction bases left unmatched: 11.

In this sample, this clonotype turned up many times. This rearrangement joins TRBV10-2 to TRBJ1-5, with no clear D. The V gene's germline CDR1 is WSHSY and CDR2 SAAADI. Trimming stripped 4 bases from V and 1 base from J, with 5 bases between. The CDR3 is made up of 13 amino acids. The CDR3 DNA is TGCGCCAGCAGTGGGTCGAGCAATCAGCCCCAGCATTTT. Protein: CASSGSSNQPQHF.

The chain carries TRBV28 and TRBJ2-7; TRBD1 matches 10 bases. With 8 bases clipped from V and 4 bases from J, the junction kept 8 bases outside the gene matches. Germline V gene lookup returns CDR1 MDHEN and CDR2 SYDVKM. The CDR3 has 14 amino acids. DNA for the CDR3: TGTGCCAGCTCCCTTGGGGACAGGGGATACGAGCAGTACTTC. Translation: CASSLGDRGYEQYF.

This clonotype occurred once. The gene calls are TRBV20-1 and TRBJ1-2; D might be TRBD1 (5 bases). This CDR3 has 13 amino acids. CDR1 and CDR2 (germline): DFQATT, SNEGSKA (reference sequence). V lost 5 bases and J 1 base, leaving 11 bases between the germline ends. CDR3 residues: CSAPMGGNYGYTF. The CDR3 DNA reads as TGCAGTGCTCCTATGGGGGGTAACTATGGCTACACCTTC.

Ten or more counts support this clonotype. The V call is TRBV12-3 or TRBV12-4, the J call TRBJ2-2; possibly TRBD2 for D (6 bases). V was clipped by 2 bases and J by 6 bases, with 10 bases between them. CDR3 length: 14 amino acids. In nucleotides, the CDR3 is TGTGCCAGCAGTTTATCGGGGGATGCCGGGGAGCTGTTTTTT. This sequence encodes CASSLSGDAGELFF.

The table lists this clonotype with many counts. The chain carries TRBV13 and TRBJ1-2; TRBD1 matches 7 bases. The CDR3 consists of 16 residues. The ends lost 4 bases at V and 0 bases at J; junction bases unmatched: 8. The germline V gene encodes CDR1 PRHDT and CDR2 FYEKMQ (reference sequence). CDR3 amino acids: CASSSTGWRANYGYTF. CDR3 bases: TGTGCCAGCAGCTCGACAGGGTGGAGGGCTAACTATGGCTACACCTTC.